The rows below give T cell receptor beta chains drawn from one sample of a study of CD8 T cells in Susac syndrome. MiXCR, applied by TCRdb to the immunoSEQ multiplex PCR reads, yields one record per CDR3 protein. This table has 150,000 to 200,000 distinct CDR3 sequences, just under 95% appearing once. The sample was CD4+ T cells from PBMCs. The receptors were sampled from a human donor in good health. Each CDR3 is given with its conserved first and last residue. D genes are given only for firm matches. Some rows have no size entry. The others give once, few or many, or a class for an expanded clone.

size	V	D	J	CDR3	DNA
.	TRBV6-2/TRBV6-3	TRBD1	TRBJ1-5	CASSLATQGGTQPQHF	TGTGCCAGCAGCCTCGCAACTCAGGGGGGGACGCAGCCCCAGCATTTT
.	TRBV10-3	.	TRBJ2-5	CAISSRTGDQETQYF	TGTGCCATCAGTTCCCGGACTGGGGATCAAGAGACCCAGTACTTC
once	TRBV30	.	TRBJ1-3	CAWSVLGSSGNTIYF	TGTGCCTGGAGTGTACTGGGGTCCTCTGGAAACACCATATATTTT
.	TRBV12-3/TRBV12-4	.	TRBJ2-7	CASSLGADVNEQYF	TGTGCCAGCAGTCTCGGGGCGGACGTAAACGAGCAGTACTTC
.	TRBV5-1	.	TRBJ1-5	CASSAGLDGNQPQHF	TGCGCCAGCAGCGCAGGGCTGGACGGCAATCAGCCCCAGCATTTT
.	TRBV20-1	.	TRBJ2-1	CSAAPLGYNEQFF	TGCAGTGCTGCCCCCCTGGGCTACAATGAGCAGTTCTTC
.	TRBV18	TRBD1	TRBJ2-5	CASSPGQEETQYF	TGTGCCAGCTCACCGGGACAGGAAGAGACCCAGTACTTC
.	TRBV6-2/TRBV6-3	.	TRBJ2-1	CAVQRYNEQFF	TGTGCCGTGCAGAGGTACAATGAGCAGTTCTTC
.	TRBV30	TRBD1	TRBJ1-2	CAWSFGTGDGYTF	TGTGCCTGGAGTTTTGGGACAGGGGATGGCTACACCTTC
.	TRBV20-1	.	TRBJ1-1	CSASSPLTEAFF	TGCAGTGCTAGTTCTCCCCTTACTGAAGCTTTCTTT
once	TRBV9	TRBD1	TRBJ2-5	CASSFGQGTETQYF	TGTGCCAGCAGCTTCGGACAGGGGACGGAGACCCAGTACTTC
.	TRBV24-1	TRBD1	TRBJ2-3	CATSTGADTQYF	TGTGCCACATCTACAGGGGCAGATACGCAGTATTTT
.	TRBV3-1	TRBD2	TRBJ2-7	CATSTGRGAYEQYF	TGTGCCACCTCCACGGGGCGGGGGGCCTACGAGCAGTACTTC
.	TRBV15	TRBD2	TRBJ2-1	CATSTGGMYGEQFF	TGTGCCACCAGCACCGGGGGGATGTATGGAGAGCAGTTCTTC
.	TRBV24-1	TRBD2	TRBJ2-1	CATSDGRLAGDEQFF	TGTGCCACCAGTGATGGGCGACTAGCGGGGGATGAGCAGTTCTTC
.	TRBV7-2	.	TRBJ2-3	CASSLTSGADTQYF	TGTGCCAGCAGCTTAACCAGTGGGGCAGATACGCAGTATTTT
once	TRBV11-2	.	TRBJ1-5	CASSELRGSRQPQHF	TGTGCCAGCAGCGAACTCAGGGGTTCAAGGCAGCCCCAGCATTTT
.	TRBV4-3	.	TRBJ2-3	CASSQDTELATDTQYF	TGCGCCAGCAGCCAAGATACAGAGTTAGCGACAGATACGCAGTATTTT
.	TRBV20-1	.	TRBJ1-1	CSASRSYTEAFF	TGCAGTGCTAGCAGATCCTACACTGAAGCTTTCTTT
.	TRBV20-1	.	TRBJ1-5	CSARVYDSNQPQHF	TGCAGTGCTAGAGTTTACGACAGCAATCAGCCCCAGCATTTT
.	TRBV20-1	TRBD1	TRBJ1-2	CSASLGQGYGYTF	TGCAGTGCTAGCCTGGGACAGGGGTATGGCTACACCTTC
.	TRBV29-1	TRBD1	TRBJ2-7	CSVEAGGTGAYEQYF	TGCAGCGTTGAAGCTGGGGGGACAGGGGCCTACGAGCAGTACTTC
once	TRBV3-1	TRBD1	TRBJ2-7	CASSQGWTGADEQYF	TGTGCCAGCAGCCAAGGTTGGACAGGGGCGGACGAGCAGTACTTC
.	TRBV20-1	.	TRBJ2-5	CSAREVAFAETQYF	TGCAGTGCTAGAGAAGTGGCTTTTGCAGAGACCCAGTACTTC
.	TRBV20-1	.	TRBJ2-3	CSASASTDTQYF	TGCAGTGCTAGCGCTAGCACAGATACGCAGTATTTT
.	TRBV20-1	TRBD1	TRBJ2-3	CSAWTGGTDTQYF	TGCAGTGCTTGGACAGGGGGTACGGATACGCAGTATTTT
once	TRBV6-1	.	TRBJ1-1	CASSGRENTEAFF	TGTGCCAGCAGTGGAAGGGAGAACACTGAAGCTTTCTTT
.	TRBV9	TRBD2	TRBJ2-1	CASSAPRAGGLHEQFF	TGTGCCAGCAGCGCCCCTAGAGCGGGGGGCCTTCATGAGCAGTTCTTC
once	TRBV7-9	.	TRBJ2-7	CASSRGPTYEQYF	TGTGCCAGCAGCCGGGGACCTACCTACGAGCAGTACTTC
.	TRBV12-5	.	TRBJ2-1	CASGLPMQFF	TGTGCTAGTGGTTTGCCCATGCAGTTCTTC
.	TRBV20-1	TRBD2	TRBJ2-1	CSARGGAGGYNEQFF	TGCAGTGCTAGAGGAGGAGCGGGGGGGTACAATGAGCAGTTCTTC
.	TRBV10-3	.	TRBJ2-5	CAISRPPAQTQYF	TGTGCCATCAGTCGTCCCCCAGCGCAGACCCAGTACTTC
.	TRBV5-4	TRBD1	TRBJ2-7	CASSYGTGENEQYF	TGTGCCAGCAGCTACGGGACAGGGGAGAATGAGCAGTACTTC
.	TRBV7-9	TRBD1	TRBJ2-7	CASSSGDRGYDYEQYF	TGTGCCAGCAGCTCCGGGGACAGGGGCTACGACTACGAGCAGTACTTC
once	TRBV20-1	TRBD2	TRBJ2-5	CSAPRASGPAMGGETQYF	TGCAGTGCTCCCAGGGCTAGCGGGCCTGCAATGGGGGGAGAGACCCAGTACTTC
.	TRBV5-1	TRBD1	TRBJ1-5	CASSPGDRDNQPQHF	TGCGCCAGCAGCCCGGGGGACAGGGATAATCAGCCCCAGCATTTT
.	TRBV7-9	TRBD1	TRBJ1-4	CASSLESGGNEKLFF	TGTGCCAGCAGCTTAGAGTCAGGGGGAAATGAAAAACTGTTTTTT
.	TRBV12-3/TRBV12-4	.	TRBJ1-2	CASSLVGSTGAYTF	TGTGCCAGCAGTTTAGTGGGGTCGACAGGCGCCTACACCTTC
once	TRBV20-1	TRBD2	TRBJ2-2	CSAIRTSGGLNTGELFF	TGCAGTGCTATTCGGACTAGCGGGGGCTTGAACACCGGGGAGCTGTTTTTT
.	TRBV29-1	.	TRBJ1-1	CSVEGGGVVAFF	TGCAGCGTTGAAGGGGGTGGGGTGGTGGCTTTCTTT
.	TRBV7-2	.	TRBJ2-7	CASSLVGFEQYF	TGTGCCAGCAGCTTAGTAGGGTTCGAGCAGTACTTC
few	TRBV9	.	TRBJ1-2	CASSVGEGGYGYTF	TGTGCCAGCAGCGTAGGTGAGGGGGGCTATGGCTACACCTTC
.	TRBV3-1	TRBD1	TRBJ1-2	CASSPGQGARNYGYTF	TGTGCCAGCAGCCCCGGACAGGGGGCGAGGAACTATGGCTACACCTTC
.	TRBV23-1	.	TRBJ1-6	CASSQGRGNSPLHF	TGCGCCAGCAGTCAGGGGAGAGGGAATTCACCCCTCCACTTT
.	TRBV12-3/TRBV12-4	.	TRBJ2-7	CASSLTDRYEQYF	TGTGCCAGCAGCCTTACCGACAGATACGAGCAGTACTTC
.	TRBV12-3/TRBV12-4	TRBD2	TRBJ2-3	CASSSRGGQGDTQYF	TGTGCCAGCAGTTCCCGGGGGGGCCAAGGGGATACGCAGTATTTT
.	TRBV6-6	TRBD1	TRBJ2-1	CASSNDRGHNEQFF	TGTGCCAGCAGCAACGACAGGGGGCATAATGAGCAGTTCTTC
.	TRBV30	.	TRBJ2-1	CAWRPPAGYFPEQFF	TGTGCCTGGAGGCCCCCGGCGGGGTATTTCCCTGAGCAGTTCTTC
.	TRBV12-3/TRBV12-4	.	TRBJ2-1	CASSLEGFSQFF	TGTGCCAGCAGTTTAGAAGGCTTCTCGCAGTTCTTC
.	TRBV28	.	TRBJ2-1	CASSRQPMGQFF	TGTGCCAGCAGCCGTCAACCTATGGGGCAGTTCTTC
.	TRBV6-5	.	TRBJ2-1	CASSYRRGHSYNEQFF	TGTGCCAGCAGTTACCGGCGGGGCCACTCCTACAATGAGCAGTTCTTC
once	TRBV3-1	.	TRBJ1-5	CASSQDRAHQPQHF	TGTGCCAGCAGCCAAGACAGGGCCCATCAGCCCCAGCATTTT
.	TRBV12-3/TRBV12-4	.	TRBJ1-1	CASREDTPNTEAFF	TGTGCCAGCAGAGAGGACACGCCGAACACTGAAGCTTTCTTT
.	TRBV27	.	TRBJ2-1	CASSSGPLQFF	TGTGCCAGCAGTTCCGGACCCCTACAGTTCTTC
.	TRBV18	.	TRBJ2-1	CASSPPTSEQFF	TGTGCCAGCTCACCACCCACGAGTGAGCAGTTCTTC
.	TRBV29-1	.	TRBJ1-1	CSVGVKNTEAFF	TGCAGCGTTGGGGTGAAAAACACTGAAGCTTTCTTT
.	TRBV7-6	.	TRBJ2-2	CASSLGGDGGELFF	TGTGCCAGCAGCTTAGGGGGGGACGGCGGGGAGCTGTTTTTT
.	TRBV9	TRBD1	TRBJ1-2	CASSVGDRGYTF	TGTGCCAGCAGCGTAGGGGACAGGGGCTACACCTTC
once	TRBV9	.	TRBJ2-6	CASSVVGDGANVLTF	TGTGCCAGCAGCGTAGTAGGCGACGGGGCCAACGTCCTGACTTTC
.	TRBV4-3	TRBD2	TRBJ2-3	CASSYGDYRTDTQYF	TGCGCCAGCAGCTATGGGGACTACCGCACAGATACGCAGTATTTT